This TCR beta chain was sequenced in a study of blood T cell repertoires in COVID-19. About the research overall: T cells, B-cell-depleted T cells, or PBMCs provided the cDNA or gDNA that served as material.

Per germline, CDR1 SNHLY and CDR2 FYNNEI. The CDR3 length is 13 residues. V was clipped by 5 bases and J by 0 bases, with 5 bases between them. This clone has a handful of counts. Profiled with immunoSEQ multiplex PCR; TCRdb holds only in-frame clones, not every one. Of about 350,000 clones listed, around nine tenths are singletons. The sample was PBMCs or T cells enriched from blood (not recorded which). The V gene is TRBV2, the J gene TRBJ1-5; unclear D gene. This TCR derives from a woman aged 30 to 39 who had been exposed to COVID-19. The CDR3 DNA sequence: TGTGCCAGCAGTATTAATAGCAATCAGCCCCAGCATTTT. Its protein product is CASSINSNQPQHF.